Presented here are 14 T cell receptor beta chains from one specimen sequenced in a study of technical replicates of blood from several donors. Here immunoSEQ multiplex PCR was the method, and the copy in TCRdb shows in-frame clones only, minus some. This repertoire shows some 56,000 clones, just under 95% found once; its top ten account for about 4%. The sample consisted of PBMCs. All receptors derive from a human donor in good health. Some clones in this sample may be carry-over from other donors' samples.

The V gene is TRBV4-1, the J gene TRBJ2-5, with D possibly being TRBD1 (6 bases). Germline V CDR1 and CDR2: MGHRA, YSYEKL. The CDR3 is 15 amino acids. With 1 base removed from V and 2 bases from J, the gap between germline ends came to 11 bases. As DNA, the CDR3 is TGCGCCAGCAGCCAAGTTGGGGGCCTTCAAGAGACCCAGTACTTC. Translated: CASSQVGGLQETQYF.

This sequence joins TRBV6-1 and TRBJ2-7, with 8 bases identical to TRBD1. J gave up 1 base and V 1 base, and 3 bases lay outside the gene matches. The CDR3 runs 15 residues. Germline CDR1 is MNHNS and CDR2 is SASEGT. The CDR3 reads CASSEGTGWSYEQYF. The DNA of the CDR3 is TGTGCCAGCAGTGAAGGGACAGGGTGGTCCTACGAGCAGTACTTC.

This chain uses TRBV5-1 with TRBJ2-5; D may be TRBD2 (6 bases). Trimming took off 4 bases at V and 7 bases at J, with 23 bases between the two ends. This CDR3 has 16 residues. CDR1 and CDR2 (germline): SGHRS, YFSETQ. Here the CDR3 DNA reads TGCGCCAGCAGCCAAAGAATGACCGGGACGGAGGGGACCCAGTACTTC. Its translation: CASSQRMTGTEGTQYF.

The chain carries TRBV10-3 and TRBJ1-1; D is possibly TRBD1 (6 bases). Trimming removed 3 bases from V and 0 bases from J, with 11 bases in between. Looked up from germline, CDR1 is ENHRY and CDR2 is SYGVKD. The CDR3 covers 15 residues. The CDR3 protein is CAISDARDMNTEAFF. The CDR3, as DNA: TGTGCCATCAGTGACGCCCGGGACATGAACACTGAAGCTTTCTTT.

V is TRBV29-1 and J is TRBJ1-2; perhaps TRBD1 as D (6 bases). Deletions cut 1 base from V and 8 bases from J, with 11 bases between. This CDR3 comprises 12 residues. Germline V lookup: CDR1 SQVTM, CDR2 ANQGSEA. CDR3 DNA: TGCAGCGTTGAAGTAAGGGGGGGAGGCTACACCTTC. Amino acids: CSVEVRGGGYTF. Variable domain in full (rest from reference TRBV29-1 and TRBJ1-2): SAVISQKPSRDICQRGTSLTIQCQVDSQVTMMFWYRQQPGQSLTLIATANQGSEATYESGFVIDKFPISRPNLTFSTLTVSNMSPEDSSIYLCSVEVRGGGYTFGSGTRLTVV.

The CDR3 region has the DNA TGCGCCAGCAGCTACTACTCGGGACAGCTCTACGAGCAGTACTTC. Translated: CASSYYSGQLYEQYF. The gene calls are TRBV5-1 and TRBJ2-7, with 7 bases matching TRBD1. This CDR3 is built from 15 residues. From germline, CDR1 is SGHRS and CDR2 YFSETQ. With V trimmed by 3 bases and J by 3 bases, 9 bases remained unmatched. Filled out from reference TRBV5-1 and TRBJ2-7, the complete variable domain reads KAGVTQTPRYLIKTRGQQVTLSCSPISGHRSVSWYQQTPGQGLQFLFEYFSETQRNKGNFPGRFSGRQFSNSRSEMNVSTLELGDSALYLCASSYYSGQLYEQYFGPGTRLTVT.

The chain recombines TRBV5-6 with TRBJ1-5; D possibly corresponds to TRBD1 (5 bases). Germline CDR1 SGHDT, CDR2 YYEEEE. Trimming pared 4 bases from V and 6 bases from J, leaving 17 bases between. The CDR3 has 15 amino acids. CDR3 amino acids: CASSLSGLLGQPQHF. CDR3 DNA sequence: TGTGCCAGCAGCCTATCGGGACTCCTCGGTCAGCCCCAGCATTTT.

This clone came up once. The CDR3 DNA is TGTGCCAGCAGCCTCGCCCGGGACAGGGGGCACACTGAAGCTTTCTTT. Protein product: CASSLARDRGHTEAFF. The chain is built from TRBV7-9 and TRBJ1-1; 12 bases match TRBD1. V trimming: 5 bases; J trimming: 3 bases; junction bases outside the gene matches: 7. Germline V lookup: CDR1 SEHNR, CDR2 FQNEAQ (reference sequence). This CDR3 spans 16 amino acids.

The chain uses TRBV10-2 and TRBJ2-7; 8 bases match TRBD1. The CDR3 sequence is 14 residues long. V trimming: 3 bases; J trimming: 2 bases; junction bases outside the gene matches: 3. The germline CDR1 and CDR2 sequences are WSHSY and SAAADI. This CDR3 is CASSDGRGPYEQYF. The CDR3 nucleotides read TGCGCCAGCAGTGACGGCAGGGGGCCCTACGAGCAGTACTTC.

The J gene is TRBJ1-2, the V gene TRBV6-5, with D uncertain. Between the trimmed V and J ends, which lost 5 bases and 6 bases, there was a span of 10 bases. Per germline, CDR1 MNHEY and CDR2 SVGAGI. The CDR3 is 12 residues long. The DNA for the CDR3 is TGTGCCAGCAGTGAACGGGGTCATGGCTACACCTTC. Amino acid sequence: CASSERGHGYTF.

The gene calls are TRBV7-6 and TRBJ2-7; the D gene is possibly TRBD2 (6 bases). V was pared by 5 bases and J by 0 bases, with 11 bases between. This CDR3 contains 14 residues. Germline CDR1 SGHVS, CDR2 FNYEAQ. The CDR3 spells CASSPGTVSYEQYF. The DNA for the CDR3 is TGTGCCAGCAGCCCAGGGACTGTCTCCTACGAGCAGTACTTC.

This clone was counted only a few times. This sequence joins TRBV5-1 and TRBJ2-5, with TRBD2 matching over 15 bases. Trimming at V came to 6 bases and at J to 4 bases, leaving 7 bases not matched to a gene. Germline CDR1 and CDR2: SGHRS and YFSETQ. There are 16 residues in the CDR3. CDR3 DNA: TGCGCCAGCACCCCGGGACTAGCGGGAGGAAGAGAGACCCAGTACTTC. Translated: CASTPGLAGGRETQYF.

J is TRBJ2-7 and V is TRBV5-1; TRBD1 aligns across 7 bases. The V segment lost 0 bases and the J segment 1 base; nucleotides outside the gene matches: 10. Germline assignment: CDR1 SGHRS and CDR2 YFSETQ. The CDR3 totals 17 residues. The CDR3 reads CASSLAGARGLSYEQYF. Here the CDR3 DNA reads TGCGCCAGCAGCTTGGCCGGGGCAAGGGGGCTATCCTACGAGCAGTACTTC. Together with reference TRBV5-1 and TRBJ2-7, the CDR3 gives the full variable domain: KAGVTQTPRYLIKTRGQQVTLSCSPISGHRSVSWYQQTPGQGLQFLFEYFSETQRNKGNFPGRFSGRQFSNSRSEMNVSTLELGDSALYLCASSLAGARGLSYEQYFGPGTRLTVT.

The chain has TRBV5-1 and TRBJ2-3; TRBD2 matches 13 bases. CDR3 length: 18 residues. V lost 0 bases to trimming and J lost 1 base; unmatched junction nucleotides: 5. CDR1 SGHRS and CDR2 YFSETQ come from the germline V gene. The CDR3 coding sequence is TGCGCCAGCAGCTTGGGACTAGCGGGGGGCCCCCGCACAGATACGCAGTATTTT. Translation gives CASSLGLAGGPRTDTQYF.